These 26 T cell receptor beta chains originate from one sample sequenced in a study of T cell responses to AZD1222 COVID-19 vaccine. Only in-frame clones appear in the TCRdb table, and some are missing; sequencing was by immunoSEQ multiplex PCR. The sample records about 85,000 clones, 65% to 90% being singletons. Here the sequenced sample was peripheral blood, taken on day 0 of AZD1222 vaccination. The receptors shown here come from an adult in good health.

The V and J genes are TRBV6-2 or TRBV6-3 and TRBJ2-7; 8 bases are a match to TRBD2. This CDR3 spans 16 amino acids. CDR1 is MNHEY, CDR2 SVGEGT, per germline. J was trimmed by 4 bases and V by 0 bases; bases with no gene match: 8. The CDR3 loop is CASSYSTLTSVYEQYF. CDR3 nucleotides: TGTGCCAGCAGTTACTCGACCCTGACTAGCGTTTACGAGCAGTACTTC.

This chain links TRBV5-1 with TRBJ1-1, with D unresolved. The CDR3 extends over 16 amino acids. CDR1 SGHRS and CDR2 YFSETQ come from the germline V gene. V lost 4 bases, J lost 1 base, and 17 bases lay in between. CDR3 sequence (DNA): TGCGCCAGCAGCCTAGATTATAGAGGAGGGAACACTGAAGCTTTCTTT. It encodes CASSLDYRGGNTEAFF.

This rearrangement joins TRBV18 to TRBJ2-7; D is perhaps TRBD2 (6 bases). The CDR3 runs 15 residues. V dropped 6 bases and J dropped 3 bases, with 18 bases sitting between them. Germline CDR1 reads KGHSH; CDR2 reads LQKENI. The CDR3 loop reads CASSRTGRGDYEQYF. The CDR3 coding sequence is TGTGCCAGCTCTCGGACCGGGAGAGGGGACTACGAGCAGTACTTC.

The J gene is TRBJ2-3, the V gene TRBV28; TRBD2 matches at 8 bases. CDR1 is MDHEN and CDR2 is SYDVKM in the germline V gene. The trim removed 8 bases at V and 1 base at J, leaving 8 bases unmatched. The CDR3 is 15 residues long. The CDR3: CASGGAGAGTDTQYF. DNA for the CDR3: TGTGCCAGCGGGGGAGCGGGAGCGGGCACAGATACGCAGTATTTT. The full variable domain, completed using reference TRBV28 and TRBJ2-3, is DVKVTQSSRYLVKRTGEKVFLECVQDMDHENMFWYRQDPGLGLRLIYFSYDVKMKEKGDIPEGYSVSREKKERFSLILESASTNQTSMYLCASGGAGAGTDTQYFGPGTRLTVL.

V gene TRBV7-8 combines with J gene TRBJ2-1; D possibly corresponds to TRBD2 (6 bases). CDR1 is SGHVS and CDR2 is FQNEAQ in the germline V gene. With 3 bases removed from V and 2 bases from J, the gap between germline ends came to 17 bases. The CDR3 contains 17 residues. The CDR3 protein is CASSLEFTRGPYNEQFF. In DNA, the CDR3 is TGTGCCAGCAGCTTGGAGTTCACGCGGGGTCCCTACAATGAGCAGTTCTTC. Combining the CDR3 with reference TRBV7-8 and TRBJ2-1 gives the whole variable domain GAGVSQSPRYKVAKRGQDVALRCDPISGHVSLFWYQQALGQGPEFLTYFQNEAQLDKSGLPSDRFFAERPEGSVSTLKIQRTQQEDSAVYLCASSLEFTRGPYNEQFFGPGTRLTVL.

The chain is built from TRBV18 and TRBJ2-5, with 11 bases matching TRBD2. The CDR3 contains 15 residues. From germline, CDR1 is KGHSH and CDR2 LQKENI. Unmatched junction bases numbered 3, after V lost 3 bases and J lost 3 bases. CDR3 sequence (DNA): TGTGCCAGCTCACCTATAGCGGGAGGGGAAGAGACCCAGTACTTC. Protein product: CASSPIAGGEETQYF.

V and J are TRBV9 and TRBJ2-7, with 9 bases lining up with TRBD1. This CDR3 is built from 17 residues. With 5 bases clipped from V and 3 bases from J, the junction kept 15 bases outside the gene matches. Germline V gives CDR1 SGDLS, CDR2 YYNGEE. The CDR3 protein is CASRDGAGTGHLYEQYF. DNA of the CDR3: TGTGCCAGCAGGGATGGGGCCGGGACAGGGCACCTCTACGAGCAGTACTTC.

The CDR3 nucleotides read TGTGCTAGTGGTTTGGACAGGGGGCTCTATGGCTACACCTTC. Protein product: CASGLDRGLYGYTF. This rearrangement joins TRBV12-5 to TRBJ1-2, with 9 bases matching TRBD1. The CDR3 runs 14 residues. The germline V gene encodes CDR1 LGHNT and CDR2 FRNRAP. V gave up 1 base and J gave up 4 bases; unmatched junction bases: 1.

V usage is TRBV7-2 and J usage is TRBJ2-7; a possible D gene is TRBD2 (6 bases). V was shortened by 1 base and J by 4 bases, with 14 bases between the two germline ends. Per the germline V gene, CDR1 is SGHTA and CDR2 is FQGNSA. The CDR3 has 15 amino acids. The DNA of the CDR3 is TGTGCCAGCAGCTTAGAAGGGGCAGGGAGGTACGAGCAGTACTTC. It yields the protein CASSLEGAGRYEQYF. The full variable domain, with the rest looked up from reference TRBV7-2 and TRBJ2-7, is GAGVSQSPSNKVTEKGKDVELRCDPISGHTALYWYRQSLGQGLEFLIYFQGNSAPDKSGLPSDRFSAERTGGSVSTLTIQRTQQEDSAVYLCASSLEGAGRYEQYFGPGTRLTVT.

The gene calls are TRBV28 and TRBJ1-5, with D perhaps TRBD1 (5 bases). There are 14 residues in the CDR3. V dropped 0 bases and J dropped 4 bases, with 7 bases sitting between them. Per germline, CDR1 MDHEN and CDR2 SYDVKM. CDR3 amino acids: CASSLWTENQPQHF. The CDR3 DNA reads TGTGCCAGCAGTTTATGGACAGAGAATCAGCCCCAGCATTTT.

V and J are TRBV29-1 and TRBJ2-7, with D unresolved. Trimming took off 7 bases at V and 1 base at J, with 17 bases between the two ends. CDR3 length equals 14 residues. Germline values: CDR1 SQVTM, CDR2 ANQGSEA. The CDR3 sequence is CSALGGVPSYEQYF. CDR3 DNA sequence: TGCAGCGCCCTAGGCGGCGTACCTTCCTACGAGCAGTACTTC.

This rearrangement joins TRBV18 to TRBJ2-7, with D unresolved. The CDR3 spans 15 residues. Germline V gene sequence: CDR1 KGHSH, CDR2 LQKENI. Trimming cost V 3 bases and J 0 bases, with 12 bases left between them. CDR3 protein: CASSPSQDASYEQYF. The CDR3 region has the DNA TGTGCCAGCTCACCTTCTCAGGACGCCTCCTACGAGCAGTACTTC.

This clone was detected once. The rearrangement links TRBV28 to TRBJ2-1, with no clear D. The ends were cut back, 4 bases at V and 7 bases at J, with 17 bases in the middle. CDR1 is MDHEN and CDR2 is SYDVKM in the germline V gene. CDR3 length: 15 residues. The DNA for the CDR3 is TGTGCCAGCAGTTCCTGGGATTACGCCTCTAATGAGCAGTTCTTC. Translation: CASSSWDYASNEQFF.

The chain joins TRBV18 to TRBJ2-7, with D unresolved. Germline CDR1 is KGHSH and CDR2 is LQKENI. The CDR3 runs to 12 residues. V was pared by 5 bases and J by 6 bases, with 11 bases between. CDR3 in amino acids: CASSDPSREQYF. CDR3 nucleotide sequence: TGTGCCAGCTCAGATCCCAGTCGCGAGCAGTACTTC.

This chain links TRBV28 with TRBJ2-2, with 8 bases fitting TRBD2. With V trimmed by 2 bases and J by 6 bases, 14 bases remained unmatched. This CDR3 region has 18 residues. Looked up from germline, CDR1 is MDHEN and CDR2 is SYDVKM. In DNA, the CDR3 is TGTGCCAGCAGTTTAAAGAAGCGGGAGCTTCTTAAGGCCGGGGAGCTGTTTTTT. This gives the protein CASSLKKRELLKAGELFF.

CDR3 sequence (DNA): TGCGCCAGCAGCTTGACTAGCGAAAGCACCGGGGAGCTGTTTTTT. It is translated as CASSLTSESTGELFF. The chain links TRBV5-1 to TRBJ2-2; 7 positions agree with TRBD2. The CDR3 has 15 amino acids. Germline V gene sequence: CDR1 SGHRS, CDR2 YFSETQ. V lost 1 base, J lost 4 bases, and 4 bases stayed unmatched.

V gene TRBV10-1 combines with J gene TRBJ2-1; the D call may be TRBD1 or TRBD2 (5 bases each). This CDR3 comprises 16 residues. The V gene lost 0 bases and the J gene lost 2 bases, with 11 bases spanning the gap. The germline CDR1 and CDR2 sequences are WNHNN and SYGVQD (reference sequence). CDR3 protein: CASSESGAHTYNEQFF. For the CDR3, the DNA is TGCGCCAGCAGTGAGTCCGGGGCCCACACCTACAATGAGCAGTTCTTC.

This clone appeared a single time. The chain couples TRBV5-1 to TRBJ2-1, with D perhaps matching TRBD1 (5 bases). This CDR3 is 16 amino acids long. V lost 0 bases, J lost 4 bases, and 14 bases lay in between. CDR1 is SGHRS, CDR2 YFSETQ, per germline. CDR3 residues: CASSLAPADSYNEQFF. The CDR3 DNA sequence: TGCGCCAGCAGCTTGGCCCCCGCCGACAGTTACAATGAGCAGTTCTTC.

In DNA, the CDR3 is TGTGCCAGCATTGGACTAGCGGGAGGGCTAAAAAATGAGCAGTTCTTC. Protein sequence: CASIGLAGGLKNEQFF. The chain combines TRBV2 with TRBJ2-1; TRBD2 aligns across 15 bases. The CDR3 is made up of 16 amino acids. Germline V gene lookup returns CDR1 SNHLY and CDR2 FYNNEI. The V segment lost 7 bases and the J segment 7 bases; nucleotides outside the gene matches: 8.

Only one count was recorded for this clone. The chain links TRBV10-3 to TRBJ2-7; 10 nucleotides align to TRBD1. This CDR3 comprises 14 residues. Germline V lookup: CDR1 ENHRY, CDR2 SYGVKD. Unmatched junction bases numbered 4, after V lost 6 bases and J lost 2 bases. The DNA for the CDR3 is TGTGCCATCAGCACCGGGACAGGGGCCTACGAGCAGTACTTC. This sequence encodes CAISTGTGAYEQYF.

The rearrangement joins TRBV12-5 to TRBJ1-2, with 7 positions matching TRBD1. The junction had 12 bases not matched to a gene; V was cut back by 3 bases and J by 2 bases. In germline, CDR1 is LGHNT, CDR2 FRNRAP. This CDR3 has 17 amino acids. Here the CDR3 reads CASGFGQGDLGNYGYTF. As DNA, the CDR3 is TGTGCTAGTGGTTTTGGGCAGGGGGACTTGGGGAACTATGGCTACACCTTC.

This clone was recorded once. The chain is built from TRBV5-4 and TRBJ2-7; tentatively, D is TRBD2 (6 bases). Trimming pared 0 bases from V and 4 bases from J, leaving 17 bases between. Germline CDR1 and CDR2: SGHNT and YYREEE (reference sequence). The CDR3 sequence is 16 residues long. The CDR3 DNA follows: TGTGCCAGCAGCTTGGCCCCCTCGGGAGTGCGTTACGAGCAGTACTTC. It is translated as CASSLAPSGVRYEQYF.

The chain uses TRBV28 and TRBJ2-2; 7 bases line up with TRBD2. Germline V gives CDR1 MDHEN, CDR2 SYDVKM. The CDR3 is made up of 14 amino acids. The trim removed 7 bases at V and 6 bases at J, leaving 8 bases unmatched. The CDR3 DNA sequence: TGTGCCAGCAACTTGCGGGAGAAGGCCGGGGAGCTGTTTTTT. Translated, it gives CASNLREKAGELFF.

The rearrangement joins TRBV11-3 to TRBJ2-7; no clear D. V lost 2 bases to trimming and J lost 2 bases, with 7 bases between them. The CDR3 runs to 13 residues. The V gene's germline CDR1 is SGHNT and CDR2 YENEEA. The CDR3 nucleotides are TGTGCCAGCAGCTTATATTCGACCTACGAGCAGTACTTC. This gives the protein CASSLYSTYEQYF. Full variable domain (rest looked up from reference TRBV11-3 and TRBJ2-7): EAGVVQSPRYKIIEKKQPVAFWCNPISGHNTLYWYLQNLGQGPELLIRYENEEAVDDSQLPKDRFSAERLKGVDSTLKIQPAELGDSAVYLCASSLYSTYEQYFGPGTRLTVT.

This chain uses TRBV5-4 with TRBJ1-2, with TRBD1 as a possible D gene (5 bases). The V end lost 0 bases, the J end lost 5 bases, and 11 bases lay between the germline ends. There are 14 residues in the CDR3. The germline V gene encodes CDR1 SGHNT and CDR2 YYREEE (reference sequence). The CDR3: CASSLVGTSYGYTF. CDR3 in DNA: TGTGCCAGCAGCTTGGTTGGGACGAGTTATGGCTACACCTTC.

DNA for the CDR3: TGTGCCAGCAGTGAACGGGGGCCCACCGGGGAGCTGTTTTTT. Translated: CASSERGPTGELFF. The V call is TRBV6-1, the J call TRBJ2-2; D could derive from TRBD1 or TRBD2 (6 bases each). The CDR3 has 14 residues. Germline V CDR1 and CDR2: MNHNS, SASEGT. Deletions cut 2 bases from V and 4 bases from J, with 8 bases between.